This T cell receptor (beta chain) emerged from a study of T cells in Graves' hyperthyroidism and ophthalmopathy (dated by TCRdb to about 2019). Concerning the study at large: Peripheral blood was collected at initial diagnosis, before any treatment. Following sampling, methimazole starting at 30 mg daily was given to hyperthyroidism patients, and high-dose intravenous methylprednisolone was given to ophthalmopathy patients. TCR Vbeta CDR3 sequencing of 135 peripheral blood samples (more than 40 ophthalmopathy, about 75 hyperthyroidism and roughly 17 progressor patients) is reported in the paper. A discovery cohort of about a hundred patients, 43 with Graves' ophthalmopathy and 57 with stable Graves' hyperthyroidism, was used to find distinguishing TCR V-J signatures. Whether ophthalmopathy could be predicted prospectively was tested in an independent validation cohort made up of 18 to 20 hyperthyroidism patients plus 17 patients who later progressed to ophthalmopathy. In addition, the study compared T-cell repertoires in thyroid tissue and in blood from five to seven Graves' hyperthyroidism patients. The roughly 94 discovery patients were randomly divided into training and test sets at a 7:3 ratio.

TCR beta CDR3 regions were amplified from RNA transcripts. For the first round of RT-PCR on the TCR CDR3, the HTBI primer set was used together with the Qiagen OneStep RT-PCR kit. The libraries were constructed in a second round of multiplex PCR and then size-selected and purified. Paired-end sequencing of the libraries was performed with 100 bp reads on an Illumina HiSeq2000. As for the original processing: Raw data were processed with SOAPnuke, discarding reads with adapters, uncalled bases, mean Phred below 15, or no exact constant-primer or identifier match. High-quality paired reads were merged with COPE v1.2.5, and unique nucleotide sequences were defined as clonotypes. Clonotypes were aligned to IMGT TRBV, TRBD and TRBJ reference segments using MiTCR v1.1. The analysis was restricted to V-J combinations with a frequency above 0.0001, which together covered roughly 99% of the repertoires. The TCS score was defined as the ratio of F50 (clonal expansion) to E x V (chaos), calculated using BLOSUM62-based TCRdist between CDR3 peptides within each V-J. Welch's t-statistics and random forest reduced around 550 V-J features to 10 to 15, which were used in a naive Bayes classifier (R e1071). TCRdb cleaned the public reads at Q25 with fastp, built clones with MiXCR and kept in-frame beta chains. Rows matching on CDR3 protein sequence are summarized as one entry with the most common DNA and genes. TCRdb, rather than the study authors, made the V and J calls. The table for this sample lists roughly 240,000 distinct CDR3 sequences; over 20% of them were counted only once. The ten largest clonotypes hold about a third of the sample.

Moderately to severely active disease, a Clinical Activity Score of at least 3, a NOSPECS grade of at least 4, and a duration under 3 months were present in ophthalmopathy patients. Any patient with an uncontrolled infection, another autoimmune disease, pregnancy or lactation was excluded. Diagnoses were based on clinical symptoms, serum thyroxine and TRAb, thyroid ultrasound and orbital computed tomography. PBMCs were separated from about 10 ml of fresh peripheral blood using Ficoll-Paque density gradient centrifugation. Trizol reagent was used to extract total RNA, and RNA quality was then checked on an Agilent 2100 Bioanalyzer. Beyond this particular receptor, the publication reports: No statistical method was used to set the sample size in advance, and investigators knew the group allocation. In cross-validation, a model built on a 13 V-J signature told ophthalmopathy apart from stable hyperthyroidism with approximately 90% sensitivity and about 81% specificity, and in testing the same model reached 80%/75%. In validation, the model predicted progression to ophthalmopathy with over 60% sensitivity and around 72% specificity, a median of approximately 6.7 months before onset. Most expanded thyroid clonotypes (frequency above 0.001) were also found in blood, which suggests that blood repertoires may mirror thyroid immune responses.

The germline V gene gives CDR1 as KGHDR and CDR2 as SFDVKD. Including the terminal cysteine and phenylalanine, the CDR3 comprises 17 residues. CDR3 DNA only is kept here, 51 bases in frame from base 1. Trimming accounts for 2 bases at V and 5 bases at J, while the number of junction bases matched to no gene is 10. This clonotype was seen many times. The specificity of this receptor is unknown. The sample holds no much larger clone one base away, and base qualities are not on file. This chain joins TRBV24-1 to TRBJ2-1; a stretch of 8 junction bases matches TRBD1. This receptor was identified in a woman aged 40 to 49 with Graves' ophthalmopathy. Input material: blood. The CDR3 has the sequence CATSDSRRAGGHNEQFF. Read as DNA, the sequence is TGTGCCACCAGTGATTCCCGTCGGGCAGGGGGCCACAATGAGCAGTTCTTC.